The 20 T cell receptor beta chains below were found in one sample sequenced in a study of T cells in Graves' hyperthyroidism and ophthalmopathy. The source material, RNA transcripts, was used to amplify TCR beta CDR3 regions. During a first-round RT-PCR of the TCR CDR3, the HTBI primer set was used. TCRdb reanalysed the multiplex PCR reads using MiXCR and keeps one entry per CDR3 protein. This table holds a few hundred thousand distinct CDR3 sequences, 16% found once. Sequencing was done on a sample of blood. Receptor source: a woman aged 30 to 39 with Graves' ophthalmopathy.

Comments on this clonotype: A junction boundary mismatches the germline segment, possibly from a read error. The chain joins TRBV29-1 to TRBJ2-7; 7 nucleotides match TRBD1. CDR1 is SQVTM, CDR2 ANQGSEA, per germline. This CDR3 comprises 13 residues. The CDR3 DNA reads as TGCAGCGTCAAACCGGACAGGTCCTTCGAGCAGTACTTC. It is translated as CSVKPDRSFEQYF.

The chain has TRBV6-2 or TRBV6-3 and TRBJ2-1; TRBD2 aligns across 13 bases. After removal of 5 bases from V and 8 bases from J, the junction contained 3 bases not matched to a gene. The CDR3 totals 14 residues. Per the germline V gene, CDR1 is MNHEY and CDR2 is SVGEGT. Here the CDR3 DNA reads TGTGCCAGCAGTGGACTAGCGGGAGCGGATGAGCAGTTCTTC. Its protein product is CASSGLAGADEQFF.

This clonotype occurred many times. CDR3: CASSLSGAGSNTEAFF. The CDR3 DNA follows: TGTGCCAGCAGCTTATCGGGGGCTGGGTCGAACACTGAAGCTTTCTTT. V usage is TRBV7-8 and J usage is TRBJ1-1; D possibly corresponds to TRBD1 (6 bases). Trimming shortened V by 2 bases and J by 1 base, and 14 bases separated the two germline ends. The V gene's germline CDR1 is SGHVS and CDR2 FQNEAQ. The CDR3 totals 16 residues.

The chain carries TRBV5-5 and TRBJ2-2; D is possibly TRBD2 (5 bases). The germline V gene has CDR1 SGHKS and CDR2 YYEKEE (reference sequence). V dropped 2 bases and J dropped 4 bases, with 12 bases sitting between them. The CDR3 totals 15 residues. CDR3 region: CASSFNVAGTGELFF. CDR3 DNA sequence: TGTGCCAGCAGCTTTAACGTGGCGGGCACCGGGGAGCTGTTTTTT.

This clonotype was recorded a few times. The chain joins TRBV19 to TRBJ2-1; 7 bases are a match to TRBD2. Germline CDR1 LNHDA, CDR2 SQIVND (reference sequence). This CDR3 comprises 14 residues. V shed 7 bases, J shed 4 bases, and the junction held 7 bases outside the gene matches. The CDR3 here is CASKGRESYNEQFF. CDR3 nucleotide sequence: TGTGCCAGTAAGGGGCGGGAGAGTTACAATGAGCAGTTCTTC.

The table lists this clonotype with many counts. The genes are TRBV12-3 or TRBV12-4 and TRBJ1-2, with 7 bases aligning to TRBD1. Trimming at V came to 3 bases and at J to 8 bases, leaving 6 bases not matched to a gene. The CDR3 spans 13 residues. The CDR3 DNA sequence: TGTGCCAGCAGTTTCGACAGGGTCGAGGGCTACACCTTC. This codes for CASSFDRVEGYTF.

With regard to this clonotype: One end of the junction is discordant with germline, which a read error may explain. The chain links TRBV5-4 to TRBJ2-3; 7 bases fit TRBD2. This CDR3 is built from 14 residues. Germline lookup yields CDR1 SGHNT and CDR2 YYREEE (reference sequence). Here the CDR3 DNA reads TGTGGCAGCAGTGACCGGGAGGTGACAGATACGCAGTATTTT. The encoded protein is CGSSDREVTDTQYF. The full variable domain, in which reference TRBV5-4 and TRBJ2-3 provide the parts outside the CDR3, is ETGVTQSPTHLIKTRGQQVTLRCSSQSGHNTVSWYQQALGQGPQFIFQYYREEENGRGNFPPRFSGLQFPNYSSELNVNALELDDSALYLCGSSDREVTDTQYFGPGTRLTVL.

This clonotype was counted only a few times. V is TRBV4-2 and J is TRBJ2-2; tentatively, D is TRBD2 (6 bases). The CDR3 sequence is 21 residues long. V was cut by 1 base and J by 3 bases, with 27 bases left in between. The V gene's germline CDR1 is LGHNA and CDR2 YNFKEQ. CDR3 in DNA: TGTGCCAGCAGCCAAGTCTTTATCGAGGCTCTAGCGTGGGACCACACCGGGGAGCTGTTTTTT. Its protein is CASSQVFIEALAWDHTGELFF.

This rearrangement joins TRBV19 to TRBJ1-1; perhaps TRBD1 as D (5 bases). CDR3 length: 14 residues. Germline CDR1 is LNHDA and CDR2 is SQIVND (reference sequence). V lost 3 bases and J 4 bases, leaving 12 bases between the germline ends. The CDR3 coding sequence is TGTGCCAGTAGTATCCGGACACCTACCACTGAAGCTTTCTTT. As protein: CASSIRTPTTEAFF.

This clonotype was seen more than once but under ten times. In DNA form, the CDR3 reads TGTGCCAGCAGCTTAGCGCCGGGAGGGGGAATCGGGGAGCTGTTTTTT. The encoded protein is CASSLAPGGGIGELFF. V gene TRBV7-2 combines with J gene TRBJ2-2, with 8 bases matching TRBD2. The CDR3 loop spans 16 amino acids. Germline loops: CDR1 SGHTA, CDR2 FQGNSA. Germline trimming cut 0 bases from V and 7 bases from J; bases unmatched to any gene: 7.

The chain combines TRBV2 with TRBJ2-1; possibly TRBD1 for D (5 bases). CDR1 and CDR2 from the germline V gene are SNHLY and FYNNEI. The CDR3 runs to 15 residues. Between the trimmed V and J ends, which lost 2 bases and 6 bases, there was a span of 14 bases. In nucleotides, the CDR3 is TGTGCCAGCAGTGAATCAGGGCTCACCCCCAATGAGCAGTTCTTC. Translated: CASSESGLTPNEQFF.

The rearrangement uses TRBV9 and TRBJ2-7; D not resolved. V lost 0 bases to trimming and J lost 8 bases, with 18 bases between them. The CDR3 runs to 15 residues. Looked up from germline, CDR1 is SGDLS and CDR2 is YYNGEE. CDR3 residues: CASSVGWTGLKKQYF. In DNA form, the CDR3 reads TGTGCCAGCAGCGTAGGGTGGACGGGCTTAAAAAAGCAGTACTTC.

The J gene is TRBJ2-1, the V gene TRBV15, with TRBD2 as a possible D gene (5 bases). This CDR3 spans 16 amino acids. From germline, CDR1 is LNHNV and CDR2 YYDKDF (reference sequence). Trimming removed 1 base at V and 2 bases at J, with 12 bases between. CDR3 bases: TGTGCCACCAGCAGAGTAAGCGGCGCTCCCTACAATGAGCAGTTCTTC. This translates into CATSRVSGAPYNEQFF.

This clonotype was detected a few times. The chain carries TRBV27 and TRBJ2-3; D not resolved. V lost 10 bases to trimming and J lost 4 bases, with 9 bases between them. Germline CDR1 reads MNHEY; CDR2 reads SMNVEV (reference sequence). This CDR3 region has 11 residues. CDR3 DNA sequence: TGTGCCACTTGGACCCCAGATACGCAGTATTTT. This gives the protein CATWTPDTQYF.

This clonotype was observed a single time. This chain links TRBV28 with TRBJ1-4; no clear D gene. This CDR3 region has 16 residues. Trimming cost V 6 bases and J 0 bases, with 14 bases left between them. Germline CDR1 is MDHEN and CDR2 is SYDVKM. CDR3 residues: CASSRPRPTTNEKLFF. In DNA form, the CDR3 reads TGTGCCAGCAGCCGCCCCCGGCCGACAACTAATGAAAAACTGTTTTTT.

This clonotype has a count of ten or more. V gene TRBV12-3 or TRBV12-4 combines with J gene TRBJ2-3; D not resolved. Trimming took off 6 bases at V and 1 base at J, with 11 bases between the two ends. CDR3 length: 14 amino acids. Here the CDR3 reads CASSISRRTDTQYF. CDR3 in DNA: TGTGCCAGCAGCATTAGCCGACGCACAGATACGCAGTATTTT.

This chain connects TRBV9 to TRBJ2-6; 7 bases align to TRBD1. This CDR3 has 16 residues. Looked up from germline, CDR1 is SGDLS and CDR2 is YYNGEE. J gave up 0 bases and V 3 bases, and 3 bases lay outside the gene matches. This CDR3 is CASSATGSSGANVLTF. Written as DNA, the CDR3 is TGTGCCAGCAGCGCGACAGGGAGCTCTGGGGCCAACGTCCTGACTTTC.

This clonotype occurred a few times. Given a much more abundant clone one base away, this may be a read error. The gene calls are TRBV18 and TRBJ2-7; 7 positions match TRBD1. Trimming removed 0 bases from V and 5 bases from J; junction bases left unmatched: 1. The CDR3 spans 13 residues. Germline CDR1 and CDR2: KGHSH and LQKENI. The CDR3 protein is CASSPPGGDEQYF. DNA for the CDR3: TGTGCCAGCTCACCACCAGGGGGCGACGAGCAGTACTTC.

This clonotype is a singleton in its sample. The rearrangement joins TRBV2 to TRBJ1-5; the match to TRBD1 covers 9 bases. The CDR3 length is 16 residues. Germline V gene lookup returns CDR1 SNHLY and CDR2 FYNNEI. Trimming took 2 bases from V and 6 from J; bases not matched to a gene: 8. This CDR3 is CASSEQLQGARQPQHF. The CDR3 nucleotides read TGTGCCAGCAGTGAACAGTTACAGGGGGCGCGTCAGCCCCAGCATTTT.

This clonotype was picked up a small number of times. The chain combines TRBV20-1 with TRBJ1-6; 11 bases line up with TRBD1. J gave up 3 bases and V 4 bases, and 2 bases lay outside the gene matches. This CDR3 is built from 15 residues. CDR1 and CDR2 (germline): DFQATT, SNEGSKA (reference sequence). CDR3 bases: TGCAGTGCTACCGGGACAGGGGGCTATAATTCACCCCTCCACTTT. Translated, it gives CSATGTGGYNSPLHF.